The present T cell receptor (beta chain) was sequenced within a study of PD-1 blockade in classical Hodgkin lymphoma. General study findings and limits: For complete responders, baseline diversity was comparable to that of newly diagnosed patients. Reports indicated that newly diagnosed patients had lower baseline TCR diversity than healthy donors did. No one has yet defined what causes the repertoire differences, which may be disease activity or prior therapy. Unlike CD8+ TCR diversity, which did not rise significantly by C4D1, CD4+ TCR diversity did.

Using immunoSEQ multiplex PCR, the repertoire was profiled, and TCRdb retains in-frame clones only, with some absent. The table lists some 150,000 clones, nearly 80% of them singletons. All the patients suffered relapse after autologous stem cell transplantation, and brentuximab vedotin exposure differed. Worth noting for this clone: As yet, its antigen is unknown.

The ends lost 1 base at V and 4 bases at J; junction bases unmatched: 8. Germline CDR1 and CDR2: SGHTA and FQGNSA. The CDR3 sequence is 17 residues long. Sequencing was performed on peripheral blood mononuclear cells (PBMCs), taken before the second cycle of nivolumab. The origin of this receptor is a human donor with classical Hodgkin lymphoma. The chain employs TRBV7-2 and TRBJ2-2; 8 bases match TRBD1. The CDR3 protein is CASSLVSGTGPTGELFF. In nucleotides, the CDR3 is TGTGCCAGCAGCTTAGTTTCCGGGACAGGACCCACCGGGGAGCTGTTTTTT.